Sequencing of this TCR beta chain was carried out in a study of blood T cells in healthy people across ages. A second PCR, run for roughly 7 to 12 cycles, used a sample-barcoded 5' primer plus a J-beta primer mix. Each cDNA molecule was tagged by a template-switch adaptor with 12 random nucleotides. TCRdb reprocessed the 5' RACE reads with MiXCR, giving one entry per CDR3 protein. This sample yields about 1 million distinct CDR3 sequences, of which approximately 26% are seen a single time; approximately 0.7% belongs to the top ten. Trimming took 1 base from V and 9 from J, leaving 7 bases between them. Germline loops: CDR1 LNHDA, CDR2 SQIVND (reference sequence). This CDR3 contains 12 residues. This clonotype was seen a few times. These data also featured in a second study, about T cells of mothers and their children. That report notes: From each mother came over 9.5 million TCR beta CDR3 reads, and from each child came 2.5 million to 3.5 million.

The rearrangement uses TRBV19 and TRBJ2-1; possible D gene TRBD2, 5 bases. The specimen sequenced was blood. The receptor was isolated from a girl aged 2 to 10 in good health. The CDR3 sequence is CASSIVGVEQFF. The CDR3 region has the DNA TGTGCCAGTAGTATAGTCGGGGTTGAGCAGTTCTTC.